The rows below give T cell receptor beta chains drawn from one sample of a study of PD-L1 blockade in urothelial cancer. The method was immunoSEQ multiplex PCR; TCRdb's version includes in-frame clones alone and lacks a portion of them. Among about 51,000 clones, 70% to 90% were seen once, and the ten largest hold around 15%. Sequences were derived from PBMCs, sampled around atezolizumab (anti-PD-L1) treatment. The receptors derive from a man aged 55 to 70 with urothelial cancer. Each CDR3 is given with its conserved first and last residue. The D gene is left open where the match is weak. For some rows the clone size is stated as once, few or many, or as a class when expanded; others skip it.

J,size,D,V,DNA,CDR3
TRBJ2-3,NA,NA,TRBV9,TGTGCCAGCAGGGCTGACACAGATACGCAGTATTTT,CASRADTDTQYF
TRBJ2-3,NA,TRBD1,TRBV5-1,TGCGCCAGCAGCGGGGGACAGACACCCTGGGGAGATACGCAGTATTTT,CASSGGQTPWGDTQYF
TRBJ2-7,once,NA,TRBV5-4,TGTGCCAGCAGCCTTTCAGGGGACCCCTACGAGCAGTACTTC,CASSLSGDPYEQYF
TRBJ2-7,NA,NA,TRBV7-2,TGTGCCAGCAGCCCAGTGGGGGCTTCCTACGAGCAGTACTTC,CASSPVGASYEQYF
TRBJ1-1,NA,TRBD1,TRBV9,TGTGCCAGCAGCGTAGACCCCGGGACAGGGGGCCCGAATACTGAAGCTTTCTTT,CASSVDPGTGGPNTEAFF
TRBJ1-5,NA,NA,TRBV7-2,TGTGCCAGCAGCTTAAAGGGGTCGGGCAATCAGCCCCAGCATTTT,CASSLKGSGNQPQHF
TRBJ2-5,NA,TRBD2,TRBV7-2,TGTGCCAGCAGCTCGGGACTAGCGGATGGGGGGACCCAGTACTTC,CASSSGLADGGTQYF
TRBJ1-2,once,NA,TRBV5-4,TGTGCCTGCGGCCGGGGAGGCCTGGGAGGCTACACCTTC,CACGRGGLGGYTF
TRBJ1-2,once,NA,TRBV20-1,TGCAGTGCTAGAGACCAGAATGGCTACACCTTC,CSARDQNGYTF
TRBJ1-4,NA,NA,TRBV28,TGTGCCAGCAGCCGTAGGGGCCTAACTAATGAAAAACTGTTTTTT,CASSRRGLTNEKLFF
TRBJ1-1,few,NA,TRBV30,TGTGCCTGGGGCCGTTGGGGCACTAAAGCTTTCTTT,CAWGRWGTKAFF
TRBJ2-3,NA,TRBD2,TRBV18,TGTGCCAGCTCACCAAGGCTAGCGGGGGGCACAGATACGCAGTATTTT,CASSPRLAGGTDTQYF
TRBJ1-6,NA,NA,TRBV6-5,TGTGCCAGCAGTTACGCGGTCCAACGGGGTTCACCCCTCCACTTT,CASSYAVQRGSPLHF
TRBJ2-7,NA,NA,TRBV11-2,TGTGCCAGCAGCTTAGTGGGAGGCCCCGGTGCCGAGCAGTACTTC,CASSLVGGPGAEQYF
TRBJ2-7,few,TRBD1,TRBV28,TGTGCCAGCAGTTTATCCTCGACAGGGTCCCACGAGCAGTACTTC,CASSLSSTGSHEQYF
TRBJ2-5,NA,NA,TRBV6-6,TGTGCCAGCAGCTACTATGCGGCTGGAGCCGAGACCCAGTACTTC,CASSYYAAGAETQYF
TRBJ2-3,NA,TRBD2,TRBV6-4,TGTGCCAGCAGTGCCGGCCTAGCGGGAGCAGATACGCAGTATTTT,CASSAGLAGADTQYF
TRBJ1-3,NA,NA,TRBV5-4,TGTGCCAGCAGCACAATATCTGGAAACACCATATATTTT,CASSTISGNTIYF
TRBJ2-5,NA,TRBD2,TRBV7-7,TGTGCTAGCAGTTCGGGGGGGAGGGAGACCCAGTACTTC,CASSSGGRETQYF
TRBJ2-7,NA,NA,TRBV13,TGTGCCAGCAGCTTTAGGAAGGGCGGGTACGAGCAGTACTTC,CASSFRKGGYEQYF
TRBJ2-2,NA,NA,TRBV30,TGTGCCTGGAGTCCGTCATCAGCCGGGGAGCTGTTTTTT,CAWSPSSAGELFF
TRBJ1-6,NA,NA,TRBV6-1,TGTGCCACCGGACTCACAGGGCTAATTTCACCCCTCCACTTT,CATGLTGLISPLHF
TRBJ2-1,NA,NA,TRBV5-6,TGTGCCAGCAGCTTGCGTAGAGACAATGAGCAGTTCTTC,CASSLRRDNEQFF
TRBJ1-1,NA,NA,TRBV6-1,TGTGCCAGCACAGGGAACACTGAAGCTTTCTTT,CASTGNTEAFF
TRBJ1-1,NA,TRBD1,TRBV5-1,TGCGCCAGCAGCTGGACAGGACAGGTCTTCGCTGAAGCTTTCTTT,CASSWTGQVFAEAFF
TRBJ2-2,few,TRBD2,TRBV5-1,TGCGCCAGCAGCTGGGGGACTAGTCTACTCACCGGGGAGCTGTTTTTT,CASSWGTSLLTGELFF